The rows below give T cell receptor beta chains drawn from one sample of a study of blood T cells in healthy people across ages. From the 5' RACE reads, TCRdb called clonotypes with MiXCR, one entry per CDR3 protein. There are 780,000 or so distinct CDR3 sequences in the sample; roughly 53% occur only once, and approximately 40% lies in the top ten. Specimen: blood. These receptors all stem from a man of 80 years or more in good health. Both conserved end residues are part of each CDR3. Each record gives: J gene, D gene, clone size, V gene, CDR3 protein, CDR3 DNA. The D gene is left open where the match is weak. Clone size is given for some rows only: seen once, a few or many times, or a class if the clone is expanded.

TRBJ2-3	TRBD1	NA	TRBV2	CGGQGHRYAYF	TGTGGCGGACAGGGACACAGATACGCGTATTTT
TRBJ2-7	TRBD1	few	TRBV27	CASSSNRGRNEQYF	TGTGCCAGCAGTTCGAACAGGGGGAGGAACGAGCAGTACTTC
TRBJ2-1	NA	few	TRBV12-3/TRBV12-4	CASSFGASSYNEQFF	TGTGCTAGCAGCTTCGGCGCAAGCTCCTACAATGAGCAGTTCTTC
TRBJ2-1	NA	NA	TRBV20-1	CSLESAGYNEQFF	TGCAGCCTTGAGTCAGCTGGATACAATGAGCAGTTCTTC
TRBJ2-1	NA	once	TRBV3-1	CASSQSLRSGNEQFF	TGTGCCAGCAGCCAATCCTTGCGGAGCGGGAATGAGCAGTTCTTC
TRBJ2-1	NA	NA	TRBV6-6	CASSFLGTSNEQFF	TGTGCCAGCAGTTTCTTGGGGACTTCCAATGAGCAGTTCTTC
TRBJ2-3	NA	few	TRBV30	CAWSLGGRDAYF	TGTGCCTGGAGTTTGGGGGGTAGAGACGCGTATTTT
TRBJ2-1	TRBD2	NA	TRBV13	CASTDSGTSVSNEQFF	TGTGCCAGCACGGACTCCGGGACTAGCGTGAGCAATGAGCAGTTCTTC
TRBJ2-7	TRBD2	NA	TRBV27	CASSLPLPSGTGYEQYF	TGTGCCAGCAGTTTACCGTTACCTAGCGGCACGGGGTACGAGCAGTACTTC
TRBJ2-3	TRBD2	NA	TRBV12-5	CASGLAQRAGGLSTDTQYF	TGTGCTAGTGGTTTGGCCCAAAGAGCGGGAGGTCTTAGCACAGATACGCAGTATTTT
TRBJ2-7	TRBD1	NA	TRBV27	CASSLTSGGTGVYGQYF	TGTGCCAGCAGTTTAACGTCAGGAGGGACAGGGGTGTACGGGCAGTACTTC
TRBJ2-1	TRBD1	few	TRBV7-9	CASSPGQGFTYNEQFF	TGTGCCAGCAGCCCGGGACAGGGGTTCACCTACAATGAGCAGTTCTTC
TRBJ1-2	NA	few	TRBV25-1	CASSESGGRNYGYTF	TGTGCCAGCAGTGAATCCGGGGGCCGGAACTATGGCTACACCTTC
TRBJ2-7	TRBD1	NA	TRBV20-1	CSAVPRQGDYEQYF	TGCAGTGCCGTACCCCGACAGGGGGACTACGAGCAGTACTTC
TRBJ1-2	NA	NA	TRBV9	CASSGGSRNYGYTF	TGTGCCAGCAGTGGCGGGTCTCGTAACTATGGCTACACCTTC
TRBJ2-1	NA	NA	TRBV6-5	CASSAGTGNEQFF	TGTGCCAGCAGTGCAGGGACGGGCAATGAGCAGTTCTTC
TRBJ1-1	NA	few	TRBV29-1	CSVSPANTEAFF	TGCAGCGTTTCCCCCGCCAACACTGAAGCTTTCTTT
TRBJ2-3	NA	few	TRBV28	CASSLWDIAPTDTQYF	TGTGCCAGCAGTTTATGGGACATCGCCCCCACAGATACGCAGTATTTT
TRBJ2-1	TRBD2	NA	TRBV7-9	CASRLSGGNNNEQFF	TGTGCCAGCAGATTAAGCGGGGGGAACAACAATGAGCAGTTCTTC
TRBJ1-1	NA	NA	TRBV7-2	CASSPRGGTGTEAFF	TGTGCCAGCAGCCCGAGGGGGGGGACGGGCACTGAAGCTTTCTTT
TRBJ2-7	TRBD2	few	TRBV9	CASSVTSGRAQTYEQYF	TGTGCCAGCAGCGTTACTAGCGGGAGGGCCCAAACCTACGAGCAGTACTTC
TRBJ2-7	NA	NA	TRBV3-1	CASSQAQGPYEQYF	TGTGCCAGCAGCCAAGCACAGGGACCCTACGAGCAGTACTTC
TRBJ1-2	TRBD1	NA	TRBV9	CASSVATTFVVGGSLGYGYTF	TGTGCCAGCAGCGTAGCTACGACCTTCGTGGTAGGGGGCTCTTTGGGCTATGGCTACACCTTC
TRBJ1-2	NA	NA	TRBV6-5	CASSYSTRGSDYGYTF	TGTGCCAGCAGTTACTCGACCAGGGGATCAGACTATGGCTACACCTTC
TRBJ2-4	NA	NA	TRBV7-3	CASSPQGEGIQYF	TGTGCCAGCAGCCCCCAGGGGGAGGGCATTCAGTACTTC
TRBJ1-2	NA	NA	TRBV3-1	CASSSRGLGGYTF	TGTGCCAGCAGCTCTCGGGGACTCGGTGGCTACACCTTC
TRBJ2-3	TRBD1	NA	TRBV5-1	CASSFTATGDGDTQYF	TGCGCCAGCAGCTTTACCGCTACAGGGGACGGAGATACGCAGTATTTT
TRBJ1-5	NA	NA	TRBV2	CASSGETGAQQPQHF	TGTGCCAGCAGTGGTGAGACCGGGGCGCAACAGCCCCAGCATTTT
TRBJ2-3	NA	NA	TRBV2	CASRRYSDTQYF	TGTGCCAGCAGGAGATACTCAGATACGCAGTATTTT
TRBJ1-4	TRBD1	NA	TRBV6-5	CASRDRGLEKLFF	TGTGCCAGCAGGGACAGGGGGCTTGAAAAACTGTTTTTT
TRBJ2-1	TRBD2	NA	TRBV4-1	CASSQGLGTINNEQFF	TGCGCCAGCAGCCAAGGCCTGGGGACTATTAACAATGAGCAGTTCTTC
TRBJ2-3	NA	NA	TRBV28	CASSPRGSRADTQYF	TGTGCCAGCAGTCCCCGGGGGAGCAGGGCAGATACGCAGTATTTT
TRBJ2-5	NA	NA	TRBV7-2	CASSPTGRVTKQYF	TGTGCCAGCAGCCCCACCGGCAGGGTTACCAAGCAGTACTTC
TRBJ2-2	NA	few	TRBV24-1	CATSAQRLNTRELFF	TGTGCCACCAGTGCCCAGAGGCTCAACACCAGGGAGCTGTTTTTT
TRBJ2-2	TRBD2	NA	TRBV12-3/TRBV12-4	CASSLFAGGATGELFF	TGTGCCAGCAGTTTATTTGCGGGAGGTGCGACCGGGGAGCTGTTTTTT
TRBJ2-7	TRBD2	NA	TRBV7-8	CASRSSGQGPRDEQYF	TGTGCCAGCAGGTCTAGCGGTCAAGGCCCTAGAGACGAGCAGTACTTC
TRBJ2-1	NA	NA	TRBV6-5	CASTVGVGETQFF	TGTGCCAGCACTGTTGGGGTAGGAGAGACCCAGTTCTTC
TRBJ2-5	NA	few	TRBV4-2	CASSQGLSGGGETQYF	TGTGCCAGCAGCCAAGGGCTCAGTGGGGGTGGCGAGACCCAGTACTTC
TRBJ2-1	NA	NA	TRBV24-1	CATSDSPREGGASYNEQFF	TGTGCCACCAGTGATTCCCCAAGGGAGGGGGGCGCCTCCTACAATGAGCAGTTCTTC
TRBJ1-1	NA	few	TRBV20-1	CSAILGAARPLKNTEAFF	TGCAGTGCGATACTAGGGGCCGCCCGGCCGTTGAAGAACACTGAAGCTTTCTTT
TRBJ1-5	NA	NA	TRBV6-6	CASRPRTENQPQHF	TGTGCCAGCAGGCCCCGGACAGAGAATCAGCCCCAGCATTTT
TRBJ2-7	NA	NA	TRBV2	CASSEWGGGLDEQYF	TGTGCCAGCAGTGAATGGGGTGGGGGTCTCGACGAGCAGTACTTC
TRBJ2-5	NA	NA	TRBV5-1	CASSLVGAVERETQYF	TGCGCCAGCAGCTTGGTCGGGGCCGTGGAGAGAGAGACCCAGTACTTC
TRBJ2-3	NA	few	TRBV11-2	CASSLGGFSTDTQYF	TGTGCCAGCAGCTTAGGGGGCTTTAGCACAGATACGCAGTATTTT
TRBJ2-1	NA	NA	TRBV12-3/TRBV12-4	CASSFGSAQFF	TGTGCCAGCAGTTTTGGATCGGCCCAGTTCTTC
TRBJ2-7	NA	few	TRBV21-1	CASSDGTSRNYEQYF	TGTGCCAGCAGCGACGGGACTAGCAGAAACTACGAGCAGTACTTC
TRBJ2-1	TRBD2	NA	TRBV14	CASSQGTSGYNEQFF	TGTGCCAGCAGCCAAGGGACTAGCGGTTACAATGAGCAGTTCTTC
TRBJ2-7	TRBD1	NA	TRBV29-1	CSVDRDRAITQRTYEQYF	TGCAGCGTTGACAGGGACAGGGCCATTACTCAAAGAACCTACGAGCAGTACTTC
TRBJ2-1	NA	NA	TRBV14	CASSQAQGPRWATYNEQFF	TGTGCCAGCAGCCAAGCTCAGGGACCCCGTTGGGCTACCTACAATGAGCAGTTCTTC
TRBJ1-1	TRBD1	many	TRBV5-1	CASSSQGGNTEAFF	TGCGCCAGCAGTTCTCAGGGGGGGAACACTGAAGCTTTCTTT
TRBJ1-1	NA	few	TRBV20-1	CSARDPRGGAEAFF	TGCAGTGCTAGAGACCCCCGCGGAGGCGCTGAAGCTTTCTTT
TRBJ2-3	TRBD2	NA	TRBV7-2	CASSFARLAGGSDTQYF	TGTGCCAGCAGCTTTGCCCGACTAGCGGGAGGTTCAGATACGCAGTATTTT
TRBJ2-5	NA	few	TRBV20-1	CSANSASETQYF	TGCAGTGCAAACAGTGCGTCAGAGACCCAGTACTTC
TRBJ2-7	NA	NA	TRBV12-3/TRBV12-4	CASSSLADEQYF	TGTGCCAGCAGTTCCCTGGCGGACGAGCAGTACTTC
TRBJ2-5	TRBD2	NA	TRBV7-2	CASSLGLAGVMSGETQYF	TGTGCCAGCAGCTTAGGACTAGCGGGAGTCATGTCGGGAGAGACCCAGTACTTC
TRBJ2-5	NA	few	TRBV5-1	CASTLAGLHRPIQETQYF	TGCGCCAGCACACTGGCGGGCCTACATCGCCCTATCCAAGAGACCCAGTACTTC